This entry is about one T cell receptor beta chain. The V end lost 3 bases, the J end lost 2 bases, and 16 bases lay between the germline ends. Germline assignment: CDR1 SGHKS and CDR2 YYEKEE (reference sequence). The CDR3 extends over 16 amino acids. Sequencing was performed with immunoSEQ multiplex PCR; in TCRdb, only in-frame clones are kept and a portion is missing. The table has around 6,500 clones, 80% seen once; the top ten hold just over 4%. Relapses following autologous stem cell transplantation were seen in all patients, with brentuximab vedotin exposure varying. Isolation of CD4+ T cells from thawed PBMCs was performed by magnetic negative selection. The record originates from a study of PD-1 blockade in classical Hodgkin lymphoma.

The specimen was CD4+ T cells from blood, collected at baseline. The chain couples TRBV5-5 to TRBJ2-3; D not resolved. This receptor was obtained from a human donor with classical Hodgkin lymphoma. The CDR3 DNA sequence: TGTGCCAGCAGCTCTCGACCCGGGTCGGCCACAGATACGCAGTATTTT. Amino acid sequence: CASSSRPGSATDTQYF.